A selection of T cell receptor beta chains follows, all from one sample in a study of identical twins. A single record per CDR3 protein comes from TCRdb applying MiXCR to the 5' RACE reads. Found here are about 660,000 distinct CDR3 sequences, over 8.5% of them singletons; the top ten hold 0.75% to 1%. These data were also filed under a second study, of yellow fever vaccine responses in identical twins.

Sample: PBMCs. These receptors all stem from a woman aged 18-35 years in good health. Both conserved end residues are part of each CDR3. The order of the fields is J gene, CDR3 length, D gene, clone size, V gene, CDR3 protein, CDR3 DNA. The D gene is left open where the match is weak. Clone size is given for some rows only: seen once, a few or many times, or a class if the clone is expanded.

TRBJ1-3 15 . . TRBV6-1 CASRPRQDSGNTIYF TGTGCCAGCAGACCCCGACAGGACTCTGGAAACACCATATATTTT
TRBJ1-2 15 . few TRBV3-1 CASSQGPTGTYGYTF TGTGCCAGCAGCCAAGGACCCACAGGGACCTATGGCTACACCTTC
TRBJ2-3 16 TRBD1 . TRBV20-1 CSARDEGRGYADTQYF TGCAGTGCTAGAGATGAGGGCAGGGGGTACGCAGATACGCAGTATTTT
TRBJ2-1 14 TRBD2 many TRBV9 CASSASGPYNEQFF TGTGCCAGCAGCGCTAGCGGACCCTACAATGAGCAGTTCTTC
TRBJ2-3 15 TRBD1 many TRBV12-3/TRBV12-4 CASSLRDRVTDTQYF TGTGCCAGCAGTTTGCGAGACAGGGTCACAGATACGCAGTATTTT
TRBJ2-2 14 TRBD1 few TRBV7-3 CASSQGQTTGELFF TGTGCCAGCAGCCAGGGACAGACCACCGGGGAGCTGTTTTTT
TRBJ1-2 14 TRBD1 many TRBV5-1 CASSLVWTGSGYTF TGCGCCAGCAGCTTGGTCTGGACAGGGTCTGGCTACACCTTC
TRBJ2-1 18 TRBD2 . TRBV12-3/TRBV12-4 CARSFLPGTSGVYNEQFF TGTGCCCGCAGTTTCCTTCCCGGGACTAGCGGGGTCTACAATGAGCAGTTCTTC
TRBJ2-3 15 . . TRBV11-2 CASSLGGADTDTQYF TGTGCCAGCAGCTTAGGAGGGGCGGACACAGATACGCAGTATTTT
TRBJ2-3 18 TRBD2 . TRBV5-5 CASSLQSRLAGGPDTQYF TGTGCCAGCAGCTTGCAGAGTCGACTAGCGGGGGGCCCAGATACGCAGTATTTT
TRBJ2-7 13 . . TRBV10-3 CAISAKLSYEQYF TGTGCCATCAGTGCAAAGCTCTCCTACGAGCAGTACTTC
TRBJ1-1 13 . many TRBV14 CASSRIWDAEAFF TGTGCCAGCAGCCGTATATGGGACGCTGAAGCTTTCTTT
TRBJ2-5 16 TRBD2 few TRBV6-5 CASSYSSGSGTETQYF TGTGCCAGCAGTTACTCGAGCGGGAGTGGGACAGAGACCCAGTACTTC
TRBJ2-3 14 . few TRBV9 CASSPQIRTDTQYF TGTGCCAGCAGCCCGCAGATCCGCACAGATACGCAGTATTTT
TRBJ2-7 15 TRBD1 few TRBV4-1 CASSRPGQGPYEQYF TGCGCCAGCAGCCGGCCGGGACAGGGCCCCTACGAGCAGTACTTC
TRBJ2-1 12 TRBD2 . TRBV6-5 CASSPTSGGRFF TGTGCCAGCAGTCCAACTAGCGGGGGTCGGTTCTTC
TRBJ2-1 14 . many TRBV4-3 CASSQDTPYNEQFF TGCGCCAGCAGCCAAGATACCCCCTACAATGAGCAGTTCTTC
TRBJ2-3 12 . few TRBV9 CASSAASDTQYF TGTGCCAGCAGCGCCGCATCAGATACGCAGTATTTT
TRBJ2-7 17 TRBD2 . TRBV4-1 CASSQASSGGISYEQYF TGCGCCAGCAGCCAAGCGAGTAGCGGGGGAATATCCTACGAGCAGTACTTC
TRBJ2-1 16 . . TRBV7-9 CASSSRRSLSYNEQFF TGTGCCAGCAGCTCCCGCCGGAGCCTCTCTTACAATGAGCAGTTCTTC
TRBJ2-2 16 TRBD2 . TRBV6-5 CASSYSGLAGTGELFF TGTGCCAGCAGTTACTCGGGACTAGCGGGCACCGGGGAGCTGTTTTTT
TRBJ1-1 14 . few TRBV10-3 CAISEHREATEAFF TGTGCCATCAGTGAGCACAGGGAGGCCACTGAAGCTTTCTTT
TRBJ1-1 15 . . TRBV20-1 CSAPRRGGLNTEAFF TGCAGTGCCCCCCGGAGGGGGGGCTTGAACACTGAAGCTTTCTTT
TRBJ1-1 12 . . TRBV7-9 CASSLSITEAFF TGTGCCAGCAGCCTCTCGATCACTGAAGCTTTCTTT
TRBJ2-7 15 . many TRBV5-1 CASSLASGQGYEQYF TGCGCCAGCAGCTTGGCAAGTGGGCAGGGCTACGAGCAGTACTTC
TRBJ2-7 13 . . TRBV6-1 CASSPSKSYEQYF TGTGCCAGCAGCCCAAGTAAATCCTACGAGCAGTACTTC
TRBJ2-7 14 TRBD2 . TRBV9 CASTPGLASYEQYF TGTGCCAGCACCCCGGGACTAGCCTCCTACGAGCAGTACTTC
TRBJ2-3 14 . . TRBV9 CASSVEVYPDTQYF TGTGCCAGCAGCGTAGAGGTATATCCAGATACGCAGTATTTT
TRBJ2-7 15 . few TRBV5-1 CASSLRPEGAGEQYF TGCGCCAGCAGCTTGAGGCCGGAGGGGGCCGGGGAGCAGTACTTC